The 32 T cell receptor beta chains listed next were all sequenced from one sample in a study of CD8 T cells in ankylosing spondylitis. TCRdb re-derived calls from the 5' RACE reads in MiXCR, one entry per CDR3 protein. The sample includes fewer than 250,000 distinct CDR3 sequences, 15% to 20% of them seen just once. Study observations and caveats: Ankylosing spondylitis blood appeared to be characterized by a TCR beta motif of several highly homologous variants.

Their target antigens are unknown. The sample comprised blood, either unsorted or a sorted T cell fraction (not recorded which). The source is a male donor with ankylosing spondylitis.

This clonotype has at least ten counts. The chain couples TRBV29-1 to TRBJ1-1; maybe TRBD1 (5 bases). The CDR3 loop spans 13 amino acids. Germline V lookup: CDR1 SQVTM, CDR2 ANQGSEA. V lost 1 base and J 5 bases, leaving 11 bases between the germline ends. This CDR3 is CSVEAMGPTEAFF. The CDR3 coding sequence is TGCAGCGTTGAAGCTATGGGACCGACTGAAGCTTTCTTT. Complete variable domain (other parts from reference TRBV29-1 and TRBJ1-1): SAVISQKPSRDICQRGTSLTIQCQVDSQVTMMFWYRQQPGQSLTLIATANQGSEATYESGFVIDKFPISRPNLTFSTLTVSNMSPEDSSIYLCSVEAMGPTEAFFGQGTRLTVV.

This clonotype showed up just a few times. The chain carries TRBV12-3 or TRBV12-4 and TRBJ2-2; 8 nucleotides match TRBD2. V lost 2 bases, J lost 4 bases, and 6 bases stayed unmatched. This CDR3 region has 16 residues. The CDR3 spells CASSLLAGTGTGELFF. In DNA form, the CDR3 reads TGTGCCAGCAGTTTACTAGCGGGCACTGGCACCGGGGAGCTGTTTTTT.

This clonotype appeared a few times. The rearrangement links TRBV4-1 to TRBJ2-5; TRBD1 or TRBD2 may be the D gene (7 bases each). CDR1 and CDR2 (germline): MGHRA, YSYEKL. Trimming shortened V by 2 bases and J by 5 bases, and 18 bases separated the two germline ends. This CDR3 spans 16 amino acids. This CDR3 is CASSQQNYQGGETQYF. CDR3 nucleotides: TGCGCCAGCAGCCAACAAAATTATCAGGGGGGGGAGACCCAGTACTTC.

The chain joins TRBV4-3 to TRBJ2-7, with 7 bases matching TRBD1. The V gene's germline CDR1 is LGHNA and CDR2 YSLEER. V gave up 9 bases and J gave up 3 bases; unmatched junction bases: 11. The CDR3 is 14 residues long. The CDR3 loop reads CASSEGTAFYEQYF. In nucleotides, the CDR3 is TGCGCCAGTTCAGAAGGGACAGCGTTCTACGAGCAGTACTTC.

V gene TRBV20-1 combines with J gene TRBJ2-3; either TRBD1 or TRBD2 may supply D (6 bases each). Germline lookup yields CDR1 DFQATT and CDR2 SNEGSKA (reference sequence). Between the trimmed V and J ends, which lost 5 bases and 0 bases, there was a span of 15 bases. This CDR3 is built from 15 residues. The CDR3 DNA reads TGCAGTGCTCCCTGGGGGGCTGGGAGCACAGATACGCAGTATTTT. Translated, it gives CSAPWGAGSTDTQYF.

This chain uses TRBV2 with TRBJ2-2; possibly TRBD1 or TRBD2 for D (6 bases each). CDR1 is SNHLY, CDR2 FYNNEI, per germline. CDR3 length: 16 residues. Deletions cut 6 bases from V and 4 bases from J, with 18 bases between. CDR3 residues: CASSAQGGPLTGELFF. CDR3 DNA sequence: TGTGCCAGCAGCGCACAGGGAGGCCCACTCACCGGGGAGCTGTTTTTT. The full variable domain, completed using reference TRBV2 and TRBJ2-2, is EPEVTQTPSHQVTQMGQEVILRCVPISNHLYFYWYRQILGQKVEFLVSFYNNEISEKSEIFDDQFSVERPDGSNFTLKIRSTKLEDSAMYFCASSAQGGPLTGELFFGEGSRLTVL.

This clonotype was picked up a small number of times. The chain has TRBV6-2 or TRBV6-3 and TRBJ2-5; D may be TRBD1 (5 bases). This CDR3 has 13 residues. Germline V gene data show CDR1 as MNHEY and CDR2 as SVGEGT. Between the trimmed V and J ends, which lost 2 bases and 3 bases, there was a span of 7 bases. In DNA form, the CDR3 reads TGTGCCAGCAGTTACCCCAGGGAAGAGACCCAGTACTTC. It encodes CASSYPREETQYF.

The sample holds a few counts of this clonotype. V is TRBV4-2 and J is TRBJ2-2, with 12 bases that match TRBD2. V trimming: 8 bases; J trimming: 6 bases; junction bases outside the gene matches: 7. Germline CDR1 LGHNA, CDR2 YNFKEQ. The CDR3 sequence is 15 residues long. CDR3 residues: CASGASGGVSGELFF. The CDR3 region has the DNA TGTGCCAGCGGAGCTAGCGGGGGGGTTTCCGGGGAGCTGTTTTTT.

This clonotype was found many times. The CDR3, as DNA: TGCAGCGTTGGACAGGGGGCAGGCGCTGAAGCTTTCTTT. Amino acids: CSVGQGAGAEAFF. The chain is built from TRBV29-1 and TRBJ1-1; TRBD1 matches 10 bases. The V gene's germline CDR1 is SQVTM and CDR2 ANQGSEA. The ends lost 4 bases at V and 6 bases at J; junction bases unmatched: 5. This CDR3 is 13 amino acids long.

The V and J genes are TRBV3-1 and TRBJ2-4; D is tentatively TRBD1 or TRBD2 (6 bases each). Germline CDR1 reads LGHDT; CDR2 reads YNNKEL (reference sequence). The CDR3 totals 17 residues. The V end was cut by 1 base, the J end by 8 bases, with 21 bases between. The CDR3 DNA reads TGTGCCAGCAGCCAAGTACCAGCGGTTGAAAGGGGGGACATTCAGTACTTC. Encoded protein: CASSQVPAVERGDIQYF.

In this sample, this clonotype turned up a few times. The rearrangement joins TRBV2 to TRBJ1-2, with D hard to call. This CDR3 comprises 14 residues. The germline CDR1 and CDR2 sequences are SNHLY and FYNNEI. V lost 3 bases to trimming and J lost 7 bases, with 15 bases between them. The CDR3 sequence: CASSDMPSLSGYTF. CDR3 in DNA: TGTGCCAGCAGTGATATGCCCTCCTTAAGTGGCTACACCTTC.

This clonotype appeared a few times. The genes are TRBV11-1 and TRBJ2-1; the D is unclear. V gave up 4 bases and J gave up 4 bases, with 17 bases separating them. This CDR3 comprises 16 residues. Germline CDR1 and CDR2: SGHAT and FQDESV (reference sequence). The CDR3 reads CASSSAQMIRYNEQFF. The CDR3 region has the DNA TGTGCCAGCAGCTCAGCGCAAATGATTCGTTACAATGAGCAGTTCTTC.

The genes are TRBV4-3 and TRBJ1-5, with D hard to call. The CDR3 runs 15 residues. Germline V gene data show CDR1 as LGHNA and CDR2 as YSLEER. The V gene lost 1 base and the J gene lost 5 bases, with 12 bases spanning the gap. DNA for the CDR3: TGCGCCAGCAGCCAAGTAGCGGCAGCGGATCAGCCCCAGCATTTT. It specifies CASSQVAAADQPQHF.

This clonotype was seen ten or more times. V gene TRBV12-3 or TRBV12-4 combines with J gene TRBJ2-5, with D possibly matching TRBD2 (6 bases). The V and J ends lost 9 bases and 5 bases respectively, with 19 bases between them. The CDR3 has 14 residues. In nucleotides, the CDR3 is TGTGCCAGTATGGGCTGGAGGGATGGGGAGACCCAGTACTTC. Translating gives CASMGWRDGETQYF.

J is TRBJ2-5 and V is TRBV29-1, with 14 bases identical to TRBD2. CDR3 length: 17 residues. The V gene's germline CDR1 is SQVTM and CDR2 ANQGSEA. V shed 0 bases and J 5 bases; nucleotides not matched to a gene: 8. The CDR3 spells CSVEEGLAGAGGETQYF. The CDR3 bases are TGCAGCGTTGAAGAGGGACTAGCGGGGGCTGGGGGGGAGACCCAGTACTTC.

Only a few counts were recorded for this clonotype. This chain's CDR3 is CASSYGGSGNEQFF. The CDR3 bases are TGTGCCAGCAGTTACGGCGGGAGCGGTAATGAGCAGTTCTTC. The chain combines TRBV27 with TRBJ2-1, with TRBD2 matching over 7 bases. The CDR3 spans 14 residues. V was pared by 4 bases and J by 7 bases, with 7 bases of the junction left unmatched. Germline CDR1 is MNHEY and CDR2 is SMNVEV (reference sequence).

This clonotype was observed a handful of times. The genes are TRBV7-6 and TRBJ2-1; no firm D call. The CDR3 runs to 13 residues. Germline-derived CDR1 and CDR2 are SGHVS and FNYEAQ. Deletions cut 1 base from V and 7 bases from J, with 8 bases between. This CDR3 is CASSLGTTNEQFF. CDR3 bases: TGTGCCAGCAGCTTAGGGACGACGAATGAGCAGTTCTTC.

The table lists this clonotype with a few counts. The chain carries TRBV5-1 and TRBJ2-3, with no clear D. The V end lost 4 bases, the J end lost 2 bases, and 11 bases lay between the germline ends. Germline V gene data show CDR1 as SGHRS and CDR2 as YFSETQ. The CDR3 consists of 14 residues. Written as DNA, the CDR3 is TGCGCCAGCAGCGCGGCGGTCCACACAGATACGCAGTATTTT. This sequence encodes CASSAAVHTDTQYF.

This chain uses TRBV6-5 with TRBJ2-7, with D tentatively TRBD2 (5 bases). V dropped 2 bases and J dropped 7 bases, with 18 bases sitting between them. This CDR3 is built from 15 residues. Germline loops: CDR1 MNHEY, CDR2 SVGAGI. Here the CDR3 reads CASSYGLSGPGEQYF. The CDR3 nucleotides are TGTGCCAGCAGTTACGGACTTTCCGGGCCGGGTGAGCAGTACTTC.

This rearrangement joins TRBV21-1 to TRBJ2-5; the table names TRBD2, a call not compared with the DNA. TRBV21-1 is reported as a pseudogene. This CDR3 has 17 residues. CDR3 DNA sequence: TGTGCCAGCAGCTTGGGGACTAGCGGGAGGCGGCAAGAGACCCAGTACTTC. Translation gives CASSLGTSGRRQETQYF.

In this sample, this clonotype turned up a few times. The CDR3 DNA follows: TGCGCCAGCAGCCGAGTACCGGGACAGGGGCTAGCTGAAGCTTTCTTT. As protein: CASSRVPGQGLAEAFF. The V gene is TRBV4-1, the J gene TRBJ1-1, with 10 bases aligning to TRBD1. Germline values: CDR1 MGHRA, CDR2 YSYEKL. V dropped 4 bases and J dropped 6; count of bases not matched to a gene: 11. The CDR3 consists of 16 residues.

This clonotype was seen more than once but under ten times. This chain uses TRBV4-3 with TRBJ2-1; TRBD2 matches 13 bases. Germline CDR1 is LGHNA and CDR2 is YSLEER. The ends lost 0 bases at V and 9 bases at J; junction bases unmatched: 5. The CDR3 sequence is 16 residues long. In nucleotides, the CDR3 is TGCGCCAGCAGCCAAGACGGGACTAGCGGGATTAGTGAGCAGTTCTTC. Protein: CASSQDGTSGISEQFF.

This chain uses TRBV27 with TRBJ2-1; TRBD1 agrees at 11 bases. V was pared by 4 bases and J by 3 bases, with 2 bases of the junction left unmatched. The CDR3 length is 15 residues. In germline, CDR1 is MNHEY, CDR2 SMNVEV (reference sequence). The CDR3 nucleotides read TGTGCCAGCAGTTCCGGGACAGGGGGCTACAATGAGCAGTTCTTC. Translated, it gives CASSSGTGGYNEQFF.

This chain joins TRBV29-1 and TRBJ2-4, with 10 bases aligning to TRBD1. This CDR3 region has 17 residues. J lost 0 bases, V lost 6 bases, and 11 bases had no gene match. From germline, CDR1 is SQVTM and CDR2 ANQGSEA. The CDR3 is CSVSGTGANLAKNIQYF. Here the CDR3 DNA reads TGCAGCGTCTCCGGGACAGGGGCGAACCTAGCCAAAAACATTCAGTACTTC.

The chain uses TRBV11-3 and TRBJ2-2; D gene unclear. CDR3 length equals 14 residues. Germline values: CDR1 SGHNT, CDR2 YENEEA. The ends were cut back, 2 bases at V and 4 bases at J, with 8 bases in the middle. The CDR3 DNA is TGTGCCAGCAGCTTAAGAGTTGGCACCGGGGAGCTGTTTTTT. Amino acids: CASSLRVGTGELFF.

This clonotype was observed at least ten times. The chain recombines TRBV27 with TRBJ2-5; TRBD2 is a possible D gene (6 bases). Germline CDR1 is MNHEY and CDR2 is SMNVEV (reference sequence). V lost 5 bases and J 7 bases, leaving 8 bases between the germline ends. The CDR3 is made up of 11 amino acids. CDR3 protein: CASSPGGTQYF. The CDR3 DNA is TGTGCCAGCAGTCCCGGGGGGACCCAGTACTTC.

V is TRBV6-5 and J is TRBJ2-1, with D perhaps given as TRBD1 or TRBD2 (5 bases each). The CDR3 contains 16 residues. Germline V gene lookup returns CDR1 MNHEY and CDR2 SVGAGI. The V end lost 2 bases, the J end lost 2 bases, and 13 bases lay between the germline ends. DNA for the CDR3: TGTGCCAGCAGTTACGGGACCCCCAGGGCCTACAATGAGCAGTTCTTC. Its translation is CASSYGTPRAYNEQFF.

The chain links TRBV21-1 to TRBJ2-4. TRBV21-1 constitutes a pseudogene. The CDR3 totals 15 residues. CDR3 nucleotides: TGTGCCAGCAGACATCCGGCAGGAGCCAAAAACATTCAGTACTTC. It specifies CASRHPAGAKNIQYF.

This clonotype was seen only a few times. V is TRBV19 and J is TRBJ1-2; D is unclear. This CDR3 region has 15 residues. The V and J ends lost 2 bases and 5 bases respectively, with 15 bases between them. The V gene's germline CDR1 is LNHDA and CDR2 SQIVND (reference sequence). CDR3 residues: CASSITSASEYGYTF. Here the CDR3 DNA reads TGTGCCAGTAGTATAACGTCAGCGTCGGAGTATGGCTACACCTTC.

This chain joins TRBV5-5 and TRBJ1-1; the match to TRBD1 covers 8 bases. Germline loops: CDR1 SGHKS, CDR2 YYEKEE (reference sequence). The CDR3 spans 15 residues. With V trimmed by 2 bases and J by 5 bases, 8 bases remained unmatched. CDR3 coding DNA: TGTGCCAGCAGCTTAGACACAGGGGGGTGGACTGAAGCTTTCTTT. It specifies CASSLDTGGWTEAFF.

The chain recombines TRBV4-3 with TRBJ2-3; 7 positions match TRBD2. The germline gives CDR1 LGHNA, CDR2 YSLEER. V gave up 4 bases and J gave up 5 bases; unmatched junction bases: 9. The length of the CDR3 is 15 residues. In DNA, the CDR3 is TGCGCCAGCAGCCCGGGGAGGGAGGCGATAGATACGCAGTATTTT. Amino acids: CASSPGREAIDTQYF.

The J gene is TRBJ1-5, the V gene TRBV19; 9 positions agree with TRBD1. Germline V gives CDR1 LNHDA, CDR2 SQIVND (reference sequence). V lost 7 bases to trimming and J lost 2 bases; unmatched junction nucleotides: 6. There are 15 residues in the CDR3. CDR3 sequence reads: CASTGTGLGNQPQHF. The DNA for the CDR3 is TGTGCCAGTACCGGGACAGGGTTGGGCAATCAGCCCCAGCATTTT. The entire variable domain, with the rest obtained from reference TRBV19 and TRBJ1-5, is as follows: DGGITQSPKYLFRKEGQNVTLSCEQNLNHDAMYWYRQDPGQGLRLIYYSQIVNDFQKGDIAEGYSVSREKKESFPLTVTSAQKNPTAFYLCASTGTGLGNQPQHFGDGTRLSIL.